The present T cell receptor beta chain was sequenced within a study of CD8+CD57+ T cells in acquired aplastic anemia. In the study overall: Sorted CD4+ and CD8+ cells gave a mean 3.2 ug DNA, range roughly 0.18 to 30 ug. There were about 10.8 million reads, on average, for CD4+ cells from healthy donors.

This clonotype was recorded at least ten times. What it recognizes is unknown. Study-level results: The same twenty-nine CD8+ CDR3 sequences occurred in patients and in controls. The CD8+ Simpson's diversity of patients and controls was not significantly different.

Researchers used genomic DNA as the template to profile TCR beta VDJ and CDR3. TCRdb reprocessed the reads with MiXCR, giving one entry per CDR3 protein. The sample consists of 400,000 to 450,000 distinct CDR3 sequences, just under 70% of them appearing once. What was sequenced was sorted CD4+, CD8+, or CD8+CD57+ T cells (not recorded which) from PBMCs. This TCR derives from a human donor in good health, serving as a control.

The CDR3 nucleotides read TGTGCCTGGAGTGCACCAGGGGCCTATGGCTACACCTTC. Translation: CAWSAPGAYGYTF. This chain connects TRBV30 to TRBJ1-2; TRBD1 is a possible D gene (6 bases). The CDR3 has 13 residues. V shed 1 base and J shed 4 bases, with 10 bases lying between them. Germline loops: CDR1 GTSNPN, CDR2 SVGIG (reference sequence). Filled out from reference TRBV30 and TRBJ1-2, the complete variable domain reads SQTIHQWPATLVQPVGSPLSLECTVEGTSNPNLYWYRQAAGRGLQLLFYSVGIGQISSEVPQNLSASRPQDRQFILSSKKLLLSDSGFYLCAWSAPGAYGYTFGSGTRLTVV.